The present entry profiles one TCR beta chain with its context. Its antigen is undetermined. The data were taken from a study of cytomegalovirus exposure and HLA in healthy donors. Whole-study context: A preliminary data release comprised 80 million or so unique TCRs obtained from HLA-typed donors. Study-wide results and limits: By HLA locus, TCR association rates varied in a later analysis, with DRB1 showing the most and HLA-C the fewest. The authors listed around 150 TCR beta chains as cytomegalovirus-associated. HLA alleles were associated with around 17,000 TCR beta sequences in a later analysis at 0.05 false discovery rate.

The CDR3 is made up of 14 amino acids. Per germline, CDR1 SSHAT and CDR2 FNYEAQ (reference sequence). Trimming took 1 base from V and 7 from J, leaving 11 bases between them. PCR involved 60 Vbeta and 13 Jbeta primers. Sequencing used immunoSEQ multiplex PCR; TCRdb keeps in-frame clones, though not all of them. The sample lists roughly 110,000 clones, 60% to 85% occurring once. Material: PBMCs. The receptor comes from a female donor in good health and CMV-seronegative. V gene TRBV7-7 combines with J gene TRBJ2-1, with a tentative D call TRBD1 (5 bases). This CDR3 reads CASSLGKGRNEQFF. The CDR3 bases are TGTGCCAGCAGCTTAGGGAAGGGGCGGAATGAGCAGTTCTTC.